This TCR beta chain was captured by sequencing in a study of CD8+ T cells in alopecia areata. Overall study context: Among treated patients, oral tofacitinib was administered at 5 to 10 mg twice daily. Percent affected scalp area, the SALT score, rated treated patients' severity. Study-wide points: Amid tofacitinib therapy, many expanded lesional clones stayed present in scalp and blood.

The CDR3 length is 10 residues. V was cut by 8 bases and J by 8 bases, with 10 bases left in between. Germline V gene data show CDR1 as SQVTM and CDR2 as ANQGSEA. Comment on this clone: Its specificity is unknown.

RNA was extracted and reverse transcribed into cDNA as the sequencing template. TCRdb keeps only in-frame clones here, not all; method: immunoSEQ multiplex PCR. The repertoire holds about 260,000 clones, 60% seen once, with 0.75% to 0.95% in the top ten. This sample's treatment: oral pan-JAK inhibitor, 5-10 mg twice daily. Investigators sorted PBMCs to obtain both CD4+ and CD8+ T cells. The receptor was isolated from a human donor with alopecia areata. The rearrangement joins TRBV29-1 to TRBJ2-1; D gene unclear. The sample consisted of CD4+ T cells sorted from blood, taken at week 52, from a patient treated with tofacitinib. The CDR3 protein is CSFQFYEQFF. CDR3 in DNA: TGCAGCTTCCAGTTCTATGAGCAGTTCTTC.